This section outlines one T cell receptor (beta chain) sequence together with its context. Its antigen remains unidentified. The junction and the germline gene differ at one end; a read error may be behind it. The data were taken from a study of T cells in Graves' hyperthyroidism and ophthalmopathy. Study in general: It was at initial diagnosis, before any treatment, that peripheral blood was collected.

Study-wide results and caveats: Among clonotypes expanded in thyroid above 0.001, most were also found in blood. Model-based prediction identified ophthalmopathy a median roughly 6.1 months prior to its onset.

RNA transcripts provided the source from which TCR beta CDR3 regions were amplified. A set of HTBI primers served as the primers for a first-round RT-PCR of the TCR CDR3. TCRdb redid the calling of the multiplex PCR reads with MiXCR, one entry per CDR3 protein. The sample has tens of thousands of distinct CDR3 sequences; approximately 53% are singletons. Exclusion criteria comprised uncontrolled infection, other autoimmune disease, pregnancy or lactation. This CDR3 spans 13 amino acids. In germline, CDR1 is SGDLS, CDR2 YYNGEE. Material for sequencing was blood. This chain uses TRBV9 with TRBJ2-5, with D uncertain. This clonotype originated in a woman aged 55-70 years with Graves' ophthalmopathy. CDR3 in amino acids: CASGVALDETQYF. CDR3 DNA: TGTGCCAGCGGCGTAGCTCTGGACGAGACCCAGTACTTC.